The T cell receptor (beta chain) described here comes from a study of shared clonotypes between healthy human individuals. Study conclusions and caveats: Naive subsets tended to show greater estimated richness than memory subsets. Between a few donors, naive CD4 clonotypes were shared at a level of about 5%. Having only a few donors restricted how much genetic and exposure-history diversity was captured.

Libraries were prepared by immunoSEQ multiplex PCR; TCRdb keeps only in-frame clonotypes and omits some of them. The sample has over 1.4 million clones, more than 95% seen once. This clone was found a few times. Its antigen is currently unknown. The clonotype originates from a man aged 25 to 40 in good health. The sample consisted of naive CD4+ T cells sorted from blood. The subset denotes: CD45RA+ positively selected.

Written as DNA, the CDR3 is TGTGCCAGCACTCCTCACTACACTGAAGCTTTCTTT. Amino acid sequence: CASTPHYTEAFF. This chain joins TRBV27 and TRBJ1-1; D is ambiguous. V was cut by 7 bases and J by 3 bases, with 9 bases left in between. The CDR3 covers 12 residues. CDR1 and CDR2 from the germline V gene are MNHEY and SMNVEV (reference sequence).